The 12 T cell receptor beta chains below all came from one sample that was sequenced in a study of T cells in narcolepsy. Produced via immunoSEQ multiplex PCR; TCRdb's table is partial and in-frame only. The sample shows about 26,000 clones, approximately 77% of them seen only once. Source material: memory (CD45RA-) CD4+ T cells from blood. These receptors originate from a human donor in good health.

The chain joins TRBV19 to TRBJ2-7; 7 positions match TRBD1. The germline V gene encodes CDR1 LNHDA and CDR2 SQIVND (reference sequence). The J segment lost 6 bases and the V segment lost 5 bases, leaving 13 bases of the junction unmatched. The CDR3 sequence is 15 residues long. DNA of the CDR3: TGTGCCAGTAGTGATCCGGACAGGTTTATTTCCGAGCAGTACTTC. It translates to CASSDPDRFISEQYF.

V and J are TRBV28 and TRBJ1-5; 10 bases fit TRBD1. Germline assignment: CDR1 MDHEN and CDR2 SYDVKM. The V and J ends lost 6 bases and 7 bases, in that order; junction bases with no gene match: 12. The CDR3 is 16 amino acids. The CDR3 spells CASSLGTGVPYQPQHF. The CDR3 DNA sequence: TGTGCCAGCAGCCTCGGGACAGGGGTCCCCTACCAGCCCCAGCATTTT.

This clone was seen a few times. The chain uses TRBV7-9 and TRBJ2-2, with 8 nucleotides matching TRBD1. Per germline, CDR1 SEHNR and CDR2 FQNEAQ (reference sequence). The CDR3 sequence is 15 residues long. V was pared by 7 bases and J by 5 bases, with 9 bases of the junction left unmatched. CDR3 region: CASTHYRGKTGELFF. The CDR3 coding sequence is TGTGCCAGCACCCATTACAGGGGGAAAACCGGGGAGCTGTTTTTT.

The rearrangement links TRBV6-5 to TRBJ2-1; TRBD2 is a possible D gene (6 bases). The CDR3 runs to 15 residues. The germline gives CDR1 MNHEY, CDR2 SVGAGI. V lost 5 bases and J lost 3, with 14 bases in between. The CDR3 bases are TGTGCCAGCAGTAACGGGGGTAGCGGCTACAATGAGCAGTTCTTC. Translation: CASSNGGSGYNEQFF.

CDR3: CASSYLNQPQHF. The CDR3 nucleotides are TGTGCCAGCAGCTACCTAAATCAGCCCCAGCATTTT. The rearrangement joins TRBV6-5 to TRBJ1-5; D not certain. The germline gives CDR1 MNHEY, CDR2 SVGAGI. Trimming took off 6 bases at V and 4 bases at J, with 7 bases between the two ends. The CDR3 is 12 amino acids.

V and J are TRBV7-6 and TRBJ1-4, with D possibly TRBD1 on 6 matching bases. The V end lost 5 bases, the J end lost 4 bases, and 14 bases lay between the germline ends. Germline loops: CDR1 SGHVS, CDR2 FNYEAQ. The CDR3 consists of 15 residues. As DNA, the CDR3 is TGTGCCAGCAGCCGCGGAGGGGGAATTAATGAAAAACTGTTTTTT. Translated: CASSRGGGINEKLFF.

The gene calls are TRBV29-1 and TRBJ1-1; D is possibly TRBD1 (5 bases). The germline V gene encodes CDR1 SQVTM and CDR2 ANQGSEA. V lost 3 bases and J 11 bases, leaving 22 bases between the germline ends. The CDR3 spans 14 residues. The CDR3 reads CSVEGSGTTLNAFF. The DNA for the CDR3 is TGCAGCGTTGAGGGAAGTGGGACTACACTGAACGCTTTCTTT.

The chain employs TRBV2 and TRBJ1-2; no firm D call. Germline CDR1 SNHLY, CDR2 FYNNEI. The length of the CDR3 is 15 residues. The V end lost 3 bases, the J end lost 1 base, and 12 bases lay between the germline ends. This chain's CDR3 is CASSDNIVINYGYTF. CDR3 sequence (DNA): TGTGCCAGCAGTGACAATATAGTTATTAACTATGGCTACACCTTC.

The V and J genes are TRBV5-6 and TRBJ2-3, with TRBD1 as a possible D gene (7 bases). The CDR3 covers 16 residues. Germline V gene data show CDR1 as SGHDT and CDR2 as YYEEEE. The V end lost 4 bases, the J end lost 6 bases, and 21 bases lay between the germline ends. CDR3 loop: CASSGTTGLGRDTQYF. CDR3 in DNA: TGTGCCAGCAGCGGAACGACAGGGTTGGGGAGGGATACGCAGTATTTT.

V and J are TRBV4-3 and TRBJ1-4; D not certain. The CDR3 totals 14 residues. Germline-derived CDR1 and CDR2 are LGHNA and YSLEER. Trimming took 0 bases from V and 8 from J, leaving 10 bases between them. The CDR3 sequence: CASSQEPTGEKLFF. CDR3 coding DNA: TGCGCCAGCAGCCAAGAACCTACCGGCGAAAAACTGTTTTTT.

The CDR3 DNA reads as TGCGCCAGCAGCTTGGCCCTCAGCGGGGGGACTAATGAGCAGTTCTTC. Its protein is CASSLALSGGTNEQFF. The chain couples TRBV5-1 to TRBJ2-1; TRBD2 agrees at 9 bases. Germline V gives CDR1 SGHRS, CDR2 YFSETQ. Germline trimming cut 0 bases from V and 7 bases from J; bases unmatched to any gene: 8. The CDR3 length is 16 residues.

This chain links TRBV7-3 with TRBJ1-1, with D unclear. This CDR3 is built from 18 residues. Germline CDR1 SGHTA, CDR2 FQGTGA. Trimming left V 5 bases short and J 5 bases short, with 27 bases between. In nucleotides, the CDR3 is TGTGCCAGCAGCCCCAAAATTGAGGGCTCGGCGAGTAGGACTGAAGCTTTCTTT. Translated, it gives CASSPKIEGSASRTEAFF. The full variable domain, rest sourced from reference TRBV7-3 and TRBJ1-1, is GAGVSQTPSNKVTEKGKYVELRCDPISGHTALYWYRQSLGQGPEFLIYFQGTGAADDSGLPNDRFFAVRPEGSVSTLKIQRTERGDSAVYLCASSPKIEGSASRTEAFFGQGTRLTVV.